The 10 T cell receptor beta chains below were found in one sample sequenced in a study of blood T cell repertoires in COVID-19. Measured with immunoSEQ multiplex PCR; TCRdb has only the in-frame clones, and not every one. The data hold some 150,000 clones, with approximately 84% observed a single time. The sequenced sample was peripheral blood. The origin of the receptors is a man in his forties or fifties who had recovered from COVID-19.

Here the CDR3 DNA reads TGTGCCAGCAGACCCTTTCTCACAGCGGGCCCAGACTACAATGAGCAGTTCTTC. This codes for CASRPFLTAGPDYNEQFF. The chain is built from TRBV28 and TRBJ2-1, with a tentative D call TRBD2 (6 bases). From germline, CDR1 is MDHEN and CDR2 SYDVKM. This CDR3 contains 18 residues. Trimming cost V 6 bases and J 3 bases, with 24 bases left between them.

The chain uses TRBV19 and TRBJ1-1; no reliable D call. The V and J ends lost 6 bases and 0 bases respectively, with 5 bases between them. Germline V gives CDR1 LNHDA, CDR2 SQIVND (reference sequence). CDR3 length: 12 residues. The CDR3 reads CASRAMNTEAFF. In nucleotides, the CDR3 is TGTGCCAGTAGAGCAATGAACACTGAAGCTTTCTTT.

This rearrangement joins TRBV5-6 to TRBJ2-1; tentative D call: TRBD2 (6 bases). Germline CDR1 reads SGHDT; CDR2 reads YYEEEE. The V and J ends lost 2 bases and 3 bases respectively, with 12 bases between them. There are 15 residues in the CDR3. CDR3 protein: CASSFGGINYNEQFF. DNA for the CDR3: TGTGCCAGCAGCTTCGGCGGGATAAACTACAATGAGCAGTTCTTC.

V is TRBV30 and J is TRBJ1-1; D remains ambiguous. This CDR3 has 13 residues. V was pared by 4 bases and J by 0 bases, with 9 bases between. CDR1 is GTSNPN and CDR2 is SVGIG in the germline V gene (reference sequence). The CDR3: CAWTAQVNTEAFF. The CDR3 DNA follows: TGTGCCTGGACGGCTCAGGTGAACACTGAAGCTTTCTTT.

The gene calls are TRBV5-4 and TRBJ1-2, with 7 bases that match TRBD1. Unmatched junction bases numbered 8, after V lost 2 bases and J lost 7 bases. CDR1 is SGHNT, CDR2 YYREEE, per germline (reference sequence). The CDR3 totals 14 residues. The CDR3 DNA sequence: TGTGCCAGCAGCTTCGAGGGGGCGCAGGGTGGCTACACCTTC. Translated, it gives CASSFEGAQGGYTF.

The chain is built from TRBV9 and TRBJ1-1, with D uncertain. Germline V gene sequence: CDR1 SGDLS, CDR2 YYNGEE. This CDR3 contains 14 residues. The V end lost 7 bases, the J end lost 3 bases, and 16 bases lay between the germline ends. In DNA, the CDR3 is TGTGCCAGCTCCCGGGCGGGCGATGACACTGAAGCTTTCTTT. This sequence encodes CASSRAGDDTEAFF.

This clone appeared a few times. This chain joins TRBV6-5 and TRBJ2-7, with D maybe TRBD2 (6 bases). The CDR3 consists of 13 residues. Germline V gives CDR1 MNHEY, CDR2 SVGAGI. The V gene lost 4 bases and the J gene lost 5 bases, with 12 bases spanning the gap. CDR3 loop: CASSLVGRNEQYF. The CDR3 nucleotides are TGTGCCAGCAGTTTGGTAGGGAGGAACGAGCAGTACTTC.

A few counts support this clone. This CDR3 is CASSRLAGGDWNTIYF. DNA for the CDR3: TGTGCCAGCAGCCGTCTGGCGGGGGGCGATTGGAACACCATATATTTT. V is TRBV11-3 and J is TRBJ1-3; D is perhaps TRBD1 (6 bases). The germline V and J ends were trimmed by 5 bases and 7 bases, with 21 bases remaining between them. Germline V gene sequence: CDR1 SGHNT, CDR2 YENEEA. The CDR3 spans 16 residues.

J is TRBJ1-2 and V is TRBV19; TRBD1 matches at 8 bases. Germline V gene lookup returns CDR1 LNHDA and CDR2 SQIVND (reference sequence). The CDR3 is 14 residues long. The junction had 7 bases not matched to a gene; V was cut back by 6 bases and J by 4 bases. CDR3 nucleotides: TGTGCCAGTAGCAACTGGGACAGGCTCTATGGCTACACCTTC. Translating it yields CASSNWDRLYGYTF. Based on the CDR3 plus reference TRBV19 and TRBJ1-2, the full variable domain is DGGITQSPKYLFRKEGQNVTLSCEQNLNHDAMYWYRQDPGQGLRLIYYSQIVNDFQKGDIAEGYSVSREKKESFPLTVTSAQKNPTAFYLCASSNWDRLYGYTFGSGTRLTVV.

V and J are TRBV3-1 (or the pseudogene TRBV3-2) and TRBJ2-1; D call uncertain. The V end was cut by 0 bases, the J end by 13 bases, with 7 bases between. CDR1 and CDR2 from the germline V gene are LGHDT and YNNKEL (reference sequence). The CDR3 is 11 residues long. CDR3 nucleotides: TGTGCCAGCAGCCAAGAGGCGACTCAGTTCTTC. Translation gives CASSQEATQFF.